These T cell receptor beta chains were read from a single sample in a study of T cell responses to AZD1222 COVID-19 vaccine. Assay used: immunoSEQ multiplex PCR; TCRdb lists only in-frame clones, some missing. The sample lists over 100,000 clones, 75% to 90% seen once, with roughly 20% in the top ten. The sample in question was peripheral blood, obtained on day 0 of AZD1222 vaccination. Source of these receptors: an adult in good health. CDR3s include the opening cysteine and the closing phenylalanine or tryptophan. D genes are given only for firm matches. Rows give clone size only sometimes, using once, few, many, or a class for an expanded clone.

d_gene,abundance,j_gene,v_gene,CDR3nt,CDR3aa
NA,NA,TRBJ1-2,TRBV27,TGTGCCAGCAGCCCGGTCTCTGGGACCGCGTATGGCTACACCTTC,CASSPVSGTAYGYTF
NA,NA,TRBJ2-7,TRBV5-1,TGCGCCAGCAGCTTGAACGGTGGGGGGACCTACGAGCAGTACTTC,CASSLNGGGTYEQYF
TRBD1,NA,TRBJ1-4,TRBV5-1,TGCGCCAGCAGCGACGACGGGACAGTACCTGAAAAACTGTTTTTT,CASSDDGTVPEKLFF
TRBD1,NA,TRBJ1-1,TRBV7-9,TGTGCCAGCAGCGCGACAGGGTCTGAAGCTTTCTTT,CASSATGSEAFF
TRBD1,NA,TRBJ2-7,TRBV5-3,TGTGCCAGAAGCATCGGGACAGGGAGGGTTTTGGGATACGAGCAGTACTTC,CARSIGTGRVLGYEQYF
NA,NA,TRBJ2-5,TRBV5-1,TGCGCCAGCAGCTTGGCCCTCGGGATAGAGACCCAGTACTTC,CASSLALGIETQYF
NA,NA,TRBJ1-2,TRBV18,TGTGCCAGCTCAGAGGGGTCTAACTATGGCTACACCTTC,CASSEGSNYGYTF
TRBD2,NA,TRBJ2-1,TRBV29-1,TGCAGCGTTGATCAGGTCTGGCGGGGGGGAAATGAGCAGTTCTTC,CSVDQVWRGGNEQFF
NA,once,TRBJ1-2,TRBV5-1,TGCGCCAGCAGCTTGGGAGAACTATGGCGCGACTACACCTTC,CASSLGELWRDYTF
NA,NA,TRBJ1-1,TRBV7-8,TGTGCCAGCAGCTTAGGAAAGAACACTGAAGCTTTCTTT,CASSLGKNTEAFF
NA,NA,TRBJ2-7,TRBV5-1,TGCGCCAGCAGCTTGGTTCTGGGGGGGCCATCTAACGAGCAGTACTTC,CASSLVLGGPSNEQYF
TRBD2,NA,TRBJ2-3,TRBV20-1,TGCAGTGCTAGTGTCCCGACTAGCGGGGGCCTCACAGATACGCAGTATTTT,CSASVPTSGGLTDTQYF
NA,NA,TRBJ1-2,TRBV7-9,TGTGCCAGCACTCCGGCAGGGTGGTTAGGTGGCTACACCTTC,CASTPAGWLGGYTF
NA,NA,TRBJ1-2,TRBV7-9,TGTGCCAGCAGCCAAGGACAGCACTATGGCTACACCTTC,CASSQGQHYGYTF
TRBD1,once,TRBJ2-7,TRBV5-1,TGCGCCAGCAGCTTGACCGGACAGGGGGCTTTTTACGAGCAGTACTTC,CASSLTGQGAFYEQYF
NA,NA,TRBJ2-4,TRBV2,TGTGCCAGCAGTCCCGGACTAGTGGGGGGGCCTCAAAACATTCAGTACTTC,CASSPGLVGGPQNIQYF
TRBD1,once,TRBJ1-2,TRBV18,TGTGCCAGCTCCCCACAAGAGGGACAGGGGAACTATGGCTACACCTTC,CASSPQEGQGNYGYTF
NA,NA,TRBJ2-7,TRBV5-1,TGCGCCAGCAGCTTGGGCTGGGATGGGTCCTACGAGCAGTACTTC,CASSLGWDGSYEQYF
NA,once,TRBJ1-1,TRBV30,TGTGCCTGGAGTTCACCGGGAGCCGGGGGCACTGAAGCTTTCTTT,CAWSSPGAGGTEAFF
NA,NA,TRBJ1-2,TRBV6-5,TGTGCCAGCAGTTACAGGCCGGAACGAAATGGCTACACCTTC,CASSYRPERNGYTF
NA,NA,TRBJ1-5,TRBV5-1,TGCGCCAGCAGCCCAGGGGCCAGCAATCAGCCCCAGCATTTT,CASSPGASNQPQHF
NA,NA,TRBJ1-1,TRBV5-4,TGTGCCAGCAGTCTATTCCAGGGTTCTGAAGCTTTCTTT,CASSLFQGSEAFF
NA,NA,TRBJ2-1,TRBV9,TGTGCCAGCAGCAACACAGGGCGTAATGAGCAGTTCTTC,CASSNTGRNEQFF
NA,NA,TRBJ2-5,TRBV7-9,TGTGCCAGCAGCTTACTAGGCGAGACCCAGTACTTC,CASSLLGETQYF
TRBD1,NA,TRBJ2-7,TRBV6-5,TGTGCCAGCGTGACAGGGAACGAGCAGTACTTC,CASVTGNEQYF
NA,NA,TRBJ1-2,TRBV20-1,TGCAGTGTCGGGGGGGCGTATGGCTACACCTTC,CSVGGAYGYTF
NA,NA,TRBJ1-1,TRBV5-1,TGCGCCAGCAGCCCCGGAGACAGTAACACTGAAGCTTTCTTT,CASSPGDSNTEAFF
TRBD1,NA,TRBJ2-3,TRBV29-1,TGCAGCGTTGACACAGGGGGTACAGATACGCAGTATTTT,CSVDTGGTDTQYF
NA,NA,TRBJ2-2,TRBV5-1,TGCGCCAGCAGCTTGGACGGGGGGAACACCGGGGAGCTGTTTTTT,CASSLDGGNTGELFF
NA,NA,TRBJ1-1,TRBV6-4,TGTGCCAGCAGTGTCACCCGGGGGGAGGGGCTCACTGAAGCTTTCTTT,CASSVTRGEGLTEAFF
NA,NA,TRBJ1-2,TRBV12-3/TRBV12-4,TGTGCCAGTACATTGGGGACCTATGGCTACACCTTC,CASTLGTYGYTF
NA,NA,TRBJ2-7,TRBV28,TGTGCCAGCAGTGGAGTAGCGGACTTTGGGGGTTACGAGCAGTACTTC,CASSGVADFGGYEQYF
NA,NA,TRBJ1-5,TRBV24-1,TGTGCCACCAGTGCGAGGACAGCCGACAATCAGCCCCAGCATTTT,CATSARTADNQPQHF